This TCR beta chain stems from a study of PD-L1 blockade in urothelial cancer. Study as a whole: The median T cell count in blood samples was 140,000 to 150,000. The study, taken as a whole, reports: Below-median pretreatment blood TCR clonality was associated with improved progression-free and overall survival.

Templates that were synthetic TCR analogs were spiked into each PCR. The assay was immunoSEQ multiplex PCR, and TCRdb's table has in-frame clones only and misses some. The sample holds 55,000 to 70,000 clones; over 75% are singletons and the top ten take 4% to 5%. Germline loops: CDR1 SEHNR, CDR2 FQNEAQ (reference sequence). Deletions cut 0 bases from V and 4 bases from J, with 18 bases between. CDR3 size: 17 residues. As regards this clone: What it recognizes is unknown.

Specimen: PBMCs, collected around atezolizumab (anti-PD-L1) treatment. This clonotype was obtained from a man in his 70s with urothelial cancer. The chain couples TRBV7-9 to TRBJ1-1; no clear D. The CDR3 sequence: CASSLAPYPEGGTEAFF. The CDR3 DNA reads as TGTGCCAGCAGCTTAGCCCCGTATCCGGAGGGTGGCACTGAAGCTTTCTTT.